This paragraph covers one T cell receptor (beta chain) sequence. Antigen: not known. This sample is part of a study of T cell responses to AZD1222 COVID-19 vaccine. Study outcomes and limitations: The donor group comprised mostly white British people and more females; the analysis possibly underestimated clonal diversity. Researchers report vaccine-associated CD4 TCRs spanning spike, with dominance at 160-218 and 743-854. Repertoire samples came only from after the peak T cell response. Compared with day 0, the breadth and depth of the Spike-specific TCR repertoire rose significantly after two doses of AZD1222.

V lost 1 base and J 6 bases, leaving 6 bases between the germline ends. The CDR3 has 12 amino acids. Germline lookup yields CDR1 SEHNR and CDR2 FQNEAQ (reference sequence). Here immunoSEQ multiplex PCR was the method, and the copy in TCRdb shows in-frame clones only, minus some. The sample yields more than 85,000 clones, approximately 90% seen once. The chain joins TRBV7-9 to TRBJ1-1; D remains unclear. The sequencing here drew on peripheral blood, taken on day 0 of AZD1222 vaccination. The source of this sequence is an adult in good health. CDR3 sequence: CASSLEVAEAFF. The CDR3, as DNA: TGTGCCAGCAGCTTAGAAGTGGCTGAAGCTTTCTTT. Complete variable domain (other parts from reference TRBV7-9 and TRBJ1-1): DTGVSQNPRHKITKRGQNVTFRCDPISEHNRLYWYRQTLGQGPEFLTYFQNEAQLEKSRLLSDRFSAERPKGSFSTLEIQRTEQGDSAMYLCASSLEVAEAFFGQGTRLTVV.